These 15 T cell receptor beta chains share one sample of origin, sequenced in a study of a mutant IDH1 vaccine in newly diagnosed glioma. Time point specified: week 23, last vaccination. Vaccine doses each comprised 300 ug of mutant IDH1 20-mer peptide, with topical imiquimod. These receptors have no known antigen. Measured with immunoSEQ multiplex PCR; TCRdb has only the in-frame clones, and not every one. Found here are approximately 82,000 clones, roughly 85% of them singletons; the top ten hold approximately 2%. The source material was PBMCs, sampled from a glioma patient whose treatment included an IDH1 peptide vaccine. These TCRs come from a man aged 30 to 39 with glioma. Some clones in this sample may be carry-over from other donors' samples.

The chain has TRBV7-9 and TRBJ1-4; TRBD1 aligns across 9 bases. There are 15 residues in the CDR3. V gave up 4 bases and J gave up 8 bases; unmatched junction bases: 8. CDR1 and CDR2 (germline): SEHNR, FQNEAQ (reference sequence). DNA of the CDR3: TGTGCCAGCAGCTCGGACAGGGGAAGGAGAGAAAAACTGTTTTTT. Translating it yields CASSSDRGRREKLFF.

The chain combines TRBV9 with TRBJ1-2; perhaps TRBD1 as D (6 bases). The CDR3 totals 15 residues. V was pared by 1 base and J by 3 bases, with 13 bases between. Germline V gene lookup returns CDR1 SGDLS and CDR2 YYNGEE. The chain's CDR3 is CASSVPTGRDYGYTF. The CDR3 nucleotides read TGTGCCAGCAGCGTACCGACAGGTCGCGACTATGGCTACACCTTC.

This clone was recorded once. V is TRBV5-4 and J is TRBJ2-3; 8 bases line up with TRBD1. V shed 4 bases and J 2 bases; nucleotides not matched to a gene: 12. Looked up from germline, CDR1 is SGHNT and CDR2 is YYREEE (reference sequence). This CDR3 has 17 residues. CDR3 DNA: TGTGCCAGCAGCCCCTCCCAGGGGGCGCTTGCCACAGATACGCAGTATTTT. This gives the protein CASSPSQGALATDTQYF.

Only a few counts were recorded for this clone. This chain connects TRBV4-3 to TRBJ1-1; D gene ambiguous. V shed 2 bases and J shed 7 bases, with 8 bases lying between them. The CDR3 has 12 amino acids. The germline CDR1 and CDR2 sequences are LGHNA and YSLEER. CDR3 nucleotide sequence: TGCGCCAGCAGCCAAACTGGGTATGAAGCTTTCTTT. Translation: CASSQTGYEAFF.

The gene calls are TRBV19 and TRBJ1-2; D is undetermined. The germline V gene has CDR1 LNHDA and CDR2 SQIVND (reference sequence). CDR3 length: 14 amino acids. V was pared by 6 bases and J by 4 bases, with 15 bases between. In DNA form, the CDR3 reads TGTGCCAGTAGCACCACAGCCGTTCCCTATGGCTACACCTTC. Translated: CASSTTAVPYGYTF.

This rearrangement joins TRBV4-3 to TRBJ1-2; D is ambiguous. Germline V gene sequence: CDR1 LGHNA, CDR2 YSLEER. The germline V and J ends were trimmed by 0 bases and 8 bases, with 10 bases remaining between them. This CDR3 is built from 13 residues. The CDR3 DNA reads TGCGCCAGCAGCCAAGAAGAGGGTTACGGCTACACCTTC. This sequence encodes CASSQEEGYGYTF.

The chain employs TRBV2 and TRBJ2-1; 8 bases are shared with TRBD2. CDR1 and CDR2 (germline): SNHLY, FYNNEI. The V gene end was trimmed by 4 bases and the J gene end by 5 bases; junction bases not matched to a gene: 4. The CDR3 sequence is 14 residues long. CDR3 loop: CASSGTSLNNEQFF. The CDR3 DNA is TGTGCCAGCAGTGGGACTAGCCTAAACAATGAGCAGTTCTTC.

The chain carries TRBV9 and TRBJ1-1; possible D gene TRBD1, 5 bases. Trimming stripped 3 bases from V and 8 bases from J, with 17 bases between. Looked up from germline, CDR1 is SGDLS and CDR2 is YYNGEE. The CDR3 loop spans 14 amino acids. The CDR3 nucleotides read TGTGCCAGCAGCGGGGGGGGGTCCCCCTCAGAAGCTTTCTTT. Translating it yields CASSGGGSPSEAFF.

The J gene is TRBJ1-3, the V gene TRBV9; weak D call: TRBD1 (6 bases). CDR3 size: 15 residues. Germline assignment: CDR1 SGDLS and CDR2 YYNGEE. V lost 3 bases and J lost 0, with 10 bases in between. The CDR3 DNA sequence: TGTGCCAGCAGCGAGACAGGAAGCTCTGGAAACACCATATATTTT. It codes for CASSETGSSGNTIYF.

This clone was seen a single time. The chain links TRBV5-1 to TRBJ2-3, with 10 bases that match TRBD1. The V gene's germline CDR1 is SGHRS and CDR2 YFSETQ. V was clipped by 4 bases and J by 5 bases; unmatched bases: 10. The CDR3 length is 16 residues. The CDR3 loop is CASSEIKTGGIDTQYF. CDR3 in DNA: TGCGCCAGCAGCGAAATCAAGACAGGGGGCATAGATACGCAGTATTTT.

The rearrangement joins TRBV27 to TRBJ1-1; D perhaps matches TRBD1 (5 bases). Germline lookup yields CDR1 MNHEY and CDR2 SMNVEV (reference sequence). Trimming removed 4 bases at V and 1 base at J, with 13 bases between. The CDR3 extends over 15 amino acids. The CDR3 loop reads CASSSALDRNTEAFF. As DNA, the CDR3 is TGTGCCAGCAGTTCCGCTCTAGACAGGAACACTGAAGCTTTCTTT.

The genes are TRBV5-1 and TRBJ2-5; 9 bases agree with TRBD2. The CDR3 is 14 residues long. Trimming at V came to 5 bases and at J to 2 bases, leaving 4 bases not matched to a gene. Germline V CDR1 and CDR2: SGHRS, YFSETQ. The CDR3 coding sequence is TGCGCCAGCAGAGGGCTAGCGGGACAAGAGACCCAGTACTTC. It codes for CASRGLAGQETQYF.

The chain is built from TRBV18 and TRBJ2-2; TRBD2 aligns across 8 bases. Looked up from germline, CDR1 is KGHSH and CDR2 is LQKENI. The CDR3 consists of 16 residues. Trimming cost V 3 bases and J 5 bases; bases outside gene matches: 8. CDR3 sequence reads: CASSPQSGGATGELFF. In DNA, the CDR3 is TGTGCCAGCTCACCCCAGAGCGGGGGAGCAACCGGGGAGCTGTTTTTT.

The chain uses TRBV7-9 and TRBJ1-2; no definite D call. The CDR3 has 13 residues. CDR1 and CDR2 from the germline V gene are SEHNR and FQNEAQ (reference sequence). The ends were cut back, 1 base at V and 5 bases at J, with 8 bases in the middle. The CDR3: CASSLDGGYGYTF. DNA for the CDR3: TGTGCCAGCAGCTTAGATGGCGGTTATGGCTACACCTTC.

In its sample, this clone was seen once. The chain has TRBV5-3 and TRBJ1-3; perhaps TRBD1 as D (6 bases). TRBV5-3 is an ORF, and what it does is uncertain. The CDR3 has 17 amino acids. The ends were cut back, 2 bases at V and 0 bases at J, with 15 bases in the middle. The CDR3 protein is CARSLMGHSSSGNTIYF. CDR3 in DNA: TGTGCCAGAAGCTTAATGGGACATTCGAGCTCTGGAAACACCATATATTTT.